This entry lists 4 T cell receptor beta chains sequenced from one sample in a study of long-term antiretroviral therapy in people with HIV. The immunoSEQ assay was v3.0, run at survey level. Here immunoSEQ multiplex PCR was the method, and the copy in TCRdb shows in-frame clones only, minus some. The data hold 29,000 or so clones, with 90% to 95% observed a single time. The sample consisted of unsorted PBMCs, taken just over 7.2 years after starting antiretroviral therapy. These receptors originate from a man aged 50 to 59 with HIV.

Note on this clone: At one boundary the junction diverges from the germline segment, which might be a read error. Other DNA sequences of this sample code for an identical CDR3. The chain joins TRBV19 to TRBJ2-3; TRBD2 aligns across 11 bases. Germline assignment: CDR1 LNHDA and CDR2 SQIVND (reference sequence). The CDR3 runs to 16 residues. The CDR3 loop is CASSSPSGGHTDTQYF. The CDR3 DNA reads as TGTGCCAGTAGTAGTCCTAGCGGGGGGCACACAGATACACAGTATTTT.

V gene TRBV7-6 combines with J gene TRBJ2-5; 8 bases align to TRBD2. Germline CDR1 and CDR2: SGHVS and FNYEAQ. V lost 4 bases to trimming and J lost 5 bases; unmatched junction nucleotides: 6. The CDR3 consists of 14 residues. The CDR3 DNA reads TGTGCCAGCAGCTCACCTGGACTAGCTGAGACCCAGTACTTC. This codes for CASSSPGLAETQYF.

Concerning this clone itself: The DNA is left out, because the CDR3 cannot be placed on it with certainty; the CDR3 is given as TCRdb lists it. The chain couples TRBV21-1 to TRBJ2-3; TRBD2, as called in the table, went unchecked against the DNA. TRBV21-1 is termed a pseudogene. The CDR3 is 16 residues long, ends included. The CDR3 spells CASSKVGGGSTDTQYF.

The CDR3 DNA reads as TGTGCCAGCAGCGGCAGGGTAGGGATGAACACCGGGGAGCTGTTTTTT. It codes for CASSGRVGMNTGELFF. The J gene is TRBJ2-2, the V gene TRBV7-2, with D possibly matching TRBD1 (5 bases). Trimming shortened V by 5 bases and J by 1 base, and 14 bases separated the two germline ends. Germline CDR1 SGHTA, CDR2 FQGNSA. The CDR3 spans 16 residues.